These 24 T cell receptor beta chains were all obtained from the same sample, sequenced in a study of identical twins. One entry per CDR3 protein, called by TCRdb with MiXCR from the 5' RACE reads. The table includes 500,000 to 550,000 distinct CDR3 sequences, about a fifth detected once. These data were also filed under a second study, of yellow fever vaccine responses in identical twins.

Sequenced: CD4+ T cells sorted from blood. Receptors originate from a woman aged 18-35 years in good health.

The V gene is TRBV10-3, the J gene TRBJ2-7; possibly TRBD2 for D (5 bases). The ends were cut back, 4 bases at V and 2 bases at J, with 12 bases in the middle. Looked up from germline, CDR1 is ENHRY and CDR2 is SYGVKD. This CDR3 has 14 residues. The CDR3 DNA reads TGTGCCATCAGTGCGGGTGGGAGCACCTACGAGCAGTACTTC. It encodes CAISAGGSTYEQYF.

This clonotype was observed a few times. The genes are TRBV4-2 and TRBJ1-1; possible D gene TRBD1, 5 bases. Trimming took off 1 base at V and 4 bases at J, with 10 bases between the two ends. Germline loops: CDR1 LGHNA, CDR2 YNFKEQ. This CDR3 spans 14 amino acids. In DNA, the CDR3 is TGTGCCAGCAGCCAAGGCAGGGTAGTCACTGAAGCTTTCTTT. Residues: CASSQGRVVTEAFF.

This clonotype was seen only a few times. V is TRBV12-3 or TRBV12-4 and J is TRBJ2-5; 8 positions match TRBD2. The V segment lost 5 bases and the J segment 6 bases; nucleotides outside the gene matches: 8. CDR3 length: 14 amino acids. Here the CDR3 reads CASSPSGSLKTQYF. CDR3 bases: TGTGCCAGCAGTCCAAGCGGGAGCTTAAAGACCCAGTACTTC.

This clonotype was counted ten times or more. This CDR3 reads CASSPDRGGQPQHF. CDR3 DNA sequence: TGTGCCAGCAGCCCCGACAGGGGCGGTCAGCCCCAGCATTTT. The chain employs TRBV3-1 and TRBJ1-5; 8 bases line up with TRBD1. CDR1 is LGHDT and CDR2 is YNNKEL in the germline V gene (reference sequence). J was trimmed by 6 bases and V by 4 bases; bases with no gene match: 5. This CDR3 contains 14 residues.

This chain links TRBV3-1 with TRBJ2-3; 7 bases match TRBD1. This CDR3 spans 17 amino acids. Germline V gene sequence: CDR1 LGHDT, CDR2 YNNKEL (reference sequence). Unmatched junction bases numbered 18, after V lost 4 bases and J lost 8 bases. The CDR3 protein is CASSPLTGTVNSGTQYF. CDR3 bases: TGTGCCAGCAGCCCACTGACAGGGACAGTAAATTCTGGTACGCAGTATTTT.

This clonotype was observed a handful of times. The chain links TRBV2 to TRBJ2-5, with 13 bases matching TRBD2. The trim removed 6 bases at V and 2 bases at J, leaving 12 bases unmatched. CDR3 length: 18 residues. CDR1 and CDR2 (germline): SNHLY, FYNNEI. The CDR3 here is CASSQIPGTSGVQETQYF. CDR3 nucleotides: TGTGCCAGCAGCCAAATCCCCGGGACTAGCGGGGTTCAAGAGACCCAGTACTTC.

The gene calls are TRBV6-1 and TRBJ2-7; 7 bases are a match to TRBD2. Germline values: CDR1 MNHNS, CDR2 SASEGT. The V gene end was trimmed by 2 bases and the J gene end by 3 bases; junction bases not matched to a gene: 7. This CDR3 has 15 residues. DNA for the CDR3: TGTGCCAGCAGTGAACTTTCCGGGGAGGGCTACGAGCAGTACGTC. Amino acids: CASSELSGEGYEQYV.

This clonotype showed up just a few times. The chain carries TRBV28 and TRBJ2-7; the D is unclear. The CDR3 spans 11 residues. V was cut by 7 bases and J by 5 bases, with 9 bases left in between. Looked up from germline, CDR1 is MDHEN and CDR2 is SYDVKM. CDR3 sequence: CASKASDEQYF. The CDR3 DNA reads as TGTGCCAGCAAGGCTTCCGACGAGCAGTACTTC. Filled out from reference TRBV28 and TRBJ2-7, the complete variable domain reads DVKVTQSSRYLVKRTGEKVFLECVQDMDHENMFWYRQDPGLGLRLIYFSYDVKMKEKGDIPEGYSVSREKKERFSLILESASTNQTSMYLCASKASDEQYFGPGTRLTVT.

This chain uses TRBV10-3 with TRBJ2-1; possible D gene TRBD2, 6 bases. The CDR3 has 14 amino acids. Trimming removed 4 bases at V and 8 bases at J, with 15 bases between. Looked up from germline, CDR1 is ENHRY and CDR2 is SYGVKD. CDR3 DNA sequence: TGTGCCATCAGTGCTAGCGATGCGATCGATGAGCAGTTCTTC. It codes for CAISASDAIDEQFF.

CDR3 sequence reads: CASSPPGLAGGPREQFF. For the CDR3, the DNA is TGTGCCAGCAGCCCACCGGGACTAGCGGGGGGGCCTCGTGAGCAGTTCTTC. The V gene is TRBV7-9, the J gene TRBJ2-1, with TRBD2 identical over 16 bases. CDR3 length: 17 amino acids. Losses at the gene ends were 5 bases for V and 9 bases for J; bases not matched to a gene: 10. Germline CDR1 reads SEHNR; CDR2 reads FQNEAQ (reference sequence).

V gene TRBV5-1 combines with J gene TRBJ2-3; D may be TRBD1 (6 bases). CDR1 SGHRS and CDR2 YFSETQ come from the germline V gene. Trimming took off 3 bases at V and 0 bases at J, with 8 bases between the two ends. The length of the CDR3 is 14 residues. CDR3 amino acids: CASSSGHSTDTQYF. The DNA for the CDR3 is TGCGCCAGCAGCTCGGGACACAGCACAGATACGCAGTATTTT.

V is TRBV29-1 and J is TRBJ1-2; D gene unclear. V was trimmed by 6 bases and J by 1 base, leaving 12 bases between them. The CDR3 consists of 13 residues. In germline, CDR1 is SQVTM, CDR2 ANQGSEA. The CDR3 loop reads CSVKQRLNYGYTF. The CDR3 bases are TGCAGCGTGAAACAACGGCTTAACTATGGCTACACCTTC. The whole variable domain, filled in from reference TRBV29-1 and TRBJ1-2, reads SAVISQKPSRDICQRGTSLTIQCQVDSQVTMMFWYRQQPGQSLTLIATANQGSEATYESGFVIDKFPISRPNLTFSTLTVSNMSPEDSSIYLCSVKQRLNYGYTFGSGTRLTVV.

This chain joins TRBV12-5 and TRBJ2-7; no firm D call. Germline V gives CDR1 LGHNT, CDR2 FRNRAP. The CDR3 consists of 12 residues. Trimming left V 2 bases short and J 2 bases short, with 4 bases between. The CDR3 DNA is TGTGCTAGTGGTTTGTGCACCTACGAGCAGTACGTC. This gives the protein CASGLCTYEQYV.

The chain employs TRBV7-3 and TRBJ2-1; D might be TRBD2 (7 bases). V lost 0 bases and J lost 6, with 15 bases in between. The CDR3 loop spans 16 amino acids. CDR1 is SGHTA and CDR2 is FQGTGA in the germline V gene. The CDR3 loop is CASSLTGGLAANEQFF. Written as DNA, the CDR3 is TGTGCCAGCAGCTTAACTGGGGGCCTAGCGGCCAATGAGCAGTTCTTC.

The V call is TRBV29-1, the J call TRBJ2-6; D possibly corresponds to TRBD2 (5 bases). The germline CDR1 and CDR2 sequences are SQVTM and ANQGSEA. With 7 bases removed from V and 2 bases from J, the gap between germline ends came to 12 bases. The CDR3 has 14 amino acids. This chain's CDR3 is CSAAGSTGANVLTF. DNA for the CDR3: TGCAGCGCTGCGGGTAGTACTGGGGCCAACGTCCTGACTTTC.

As to this clonotype: Germline is not matched at one junction end, which may reflect a read error. The chain has TRBV12-3 or TRBV12-4 and TRBJ1-3; the match to TRBD1 covers 8 bases. The CDR3 totals 15 residues. CDR3 bases: TGTGCCAGCAGTGGACAGGGCGGCTCTGGAAACACCATAAATTTT. The encoded protein is CASSGQGGSGNTINF.

The chain links TRBV12-3 or TRBV12-4 to TRBJ2-1; no clear D gene. This CDR3 region has 15 residues. V was clipped by 5 bases and J by 4 bases, with 15 bases between them. In DNA form, the CDR3 reads TGTGCCAGCAGTGAACTCTTTACTGCTTACAATGAGCAGTTCTTC. The encoded protein is CASSELFTAYNEQFF.

This clonotype has ten or more counts. J is TRBJ2-7 and V is TRBV12-3 or TRBV12-4, with a tentative D call TRBD1 (6 bases). This CDR3 is built from 13 residues. Trimming shortened V by 6 bases and J by 3 bases, and 12 bases separated the two germline ends. The CDR3 loop reads CASSRTDGYEQYV. DNA for the CDR3: TGTGCCAGCAGCCGGACAGACGGCTACGAGCAGTACGTC.

The chain links TRBV4-1 to TRBJ1-1; TRBD1 matches 9 bases. The CDR3 loop spans 18 amino acids. The germline V gene encodes CDR1 MGHRA and CDR2 YSYEKL. The junction had 16 bases not matched to a gene; V was cut back by 4 bases and J by 4 bases. The CDR3 coding sequence is TGCGCCAGCAGCCTCAAACACCAGACGACAGGGGGGGGCACTGAAGCTTTCTTT. This codes for CASSLKHQTTGGGTEAFF.

This chain uses TRBV6-4 with TRBJ2-7; D is possibly TRBD2 (6 bases). Germline-derived CDR1 and CDR2 are MRHNA and SNTAGT. V was pared by 11 bases and J by 3 bases, with 17 bases between. This CDR3 has 13 residues. CDR3 sequence reads: CAGFRRGRYEQYV. The CDR3 DNA is TGTGCCGGTTTCAGGAGGGGTCGCTACGAGCAGTACGTC.

This clonotype was detected a few times. The chain links TRBV28 to TRBJ1-1, with a possible D match to TRBD1 (5 bases). The CDR3 is made up of 14 amino acids. V was shortened by 6 bases and J by 0 bases, with 11 bases between the two germline ends. CDR1 is MDHEN, CDR2 SYDVKM, per germline. CDR3: CASRAGTVNTEAFF. CDR3 coding DNA: TGTGCCAGCAGGGCCGGGACGGTGAACACTGAAGCTTTCTTT.

This clonotype was seen a handful of times. The chain joins TRBV7-3 to TRBJ2-3, with TRBD2 matching over 7 bases. V lost 0 bases, J lost 2 bases, and 5 bases stayed unmatched. The CDR3 has 16 residues. From germline, CDR1 is SGHTA and CDR2 FQGTGA. The CDR3 region is CASSLTGGSTTDTQYF. For the CDR3, the DNA is TGTGCCAGCAGCTTAACGGGCGGGAGTACCACAGATACGCAGTATTTT.

V and J are TRBV20-1 and TRBJ2-5, with 7 positions matching TRBD1. Trimming cost V 7 bases and J 5 bases; bases outside gene matches: 4. This CDR3 region has 11 residues. Germline V CDR1 and CDR2: DFQATT, SNEGSKA (reference sequence). CDR3 protein: CSVPRGETQYF. For the CDR3, the DNA is TGCAGTGTCCCCAGGGGGGAGACCCAGTACTTC.

The chain is built from TRBV20-1 and TRBJ2-3, with D tentatively TRBD1 (6 bases). This CDR3 comprises 15 residues. CDR1 is DFQATT, CDR2 SNEGSKA, per germline (reference sequence). Trimming took off 6 bases at V and 0 bases at J, with 16 bases between the two ends. As DNA, the CDR3 is TGCAGTGCCGTCGCTCCAGGGGATAGCACAGATACGCAGTATTTT. This codes for CSAVAPGDSTDTQYF.